The clone carrying this T cell receptor beta chain was seen a few times. What it recognizes is unknown. This record belongs to a study of T-cell memory formation after mild COVID-19. 5'RACE with constant-segment primers built TCRalpha and TCRbeta cDNA libraries with UMIs. One entry per CDR3 protein, called by TCRdb with MiXCR from the 5' RACE reads. Found here are about 210,000 distinct CDR3 sequences, more than 25% of them singletons; the top ten hold approximately 10%. The germline V and J ends were trimmed by 3 bases and 0 bases, with 4 bases remaining between them. The CDR3 sequence is 13 residues long. Looked up from germline, CDR1 is LNHDA and CDR2 is SQIVND (reference sequence). Study-wide findings and caveats: Contracting clones, day 15 to 85, had balanced CD4/CD8, and later expanders favored CD4+. CD4+ contracting clones lay mainly in CM and EM, CD8+ ones in EMRA.

Source material: PBMCs or a T cell subset sorted from them (not recorded which). The TCR comes from an adult woman who had mild COVID-19 (a few samples of this study predate the infection). Cell type and time point are not known. V usage is TRBV19 and J usage is TRBJ2-3, with no clear D. In DNA, the CDR3 is TGTGCCAGTAGTATTGGCAGCACAGATACGCAGTATTTT. It codes for CASSIGSTDTQYF.